This T cell receptor (beta chain) was captured in a study of blood T cell repertoires in COVID-19. Looking at the study overall: There were acute and convalescent COVID-19 samples, and they came from the United States, Italy and Spain. Sample material is recorded as cDNA or gDNA derived from T cells, B-cell-depleted T cells, or PBMCs.

In the original processing: Reference gene primer amplification yielded estimated nucleated cell counts. The repertoire was sequenced with immunoSEQ multiplex PCR; TCRdb's copy has only in-frame clones and lacks some. V, J and clone size were drawn from that table, and D and trimming were deduced from the DNA. The sample shows around 140,000 clones, about 76% of them seen only once. The receptor was derived from a human donor in a cohort sampled during active COVID-19. Sample: peripheral blood.

The CDR3 DNA sequence: TGTGCCACCAGTGATGGGCGGGAGACGGGGGAGACCCAGTACTTC. Protein sequence: CATSDGRETGETQYF. This chain links TRBV24-1 with TRBJ2-5; 7 bases line up with TRBD2. The CDR3 sequence is 15 residues long. Germline V CDR1 and CDR2: KGHDR, SFDVKD. J lost 5 bases, V lost 3 bases, and 8 bases had no gene match.